The clone carrying this TCR beta chain was seen many times. These data are taken from a study of T cell repertoires in cytomegalovirus infection. There are 14 residues in the CDR3. Germline V lookup: CDR1 SGHVS, CDR2 FQNEAQ. V lost 2 bases and J lost 1, with 9 bases in between. MiXCR was run by TCRdb on the reads, yielding one entry per CDR3 protein. This repertoire shows approximately 500,000 distinct CDR3 sequences, approximately 17% found once; its top ten account for about 24%. The sequence was obtained from a human donor in good health (CMV status not recorded). Some clones in this sample may be carry-over from other donors' samples. This chain joins TRBV7-8 and TRBJ2-7; D unresolved. Specimen: CD8+ T cells from PBMCs. The CDR3 region is CASSLYPSSYEQYF. Written as DNA, the CDR3 is TGTGCCAGCAGCTTATACCCATCATCCTACGAGCAGTACTTC. Drawing the rest from reference TRBV7-8 and TRBJ2-7, the complete variable domain is GAGVSQSPRYKVAKRGQDVALRCDPISGHVSLFWYQQALGQGPEFLTYFQNEAQLDKSGLPSDRFFAERPEGSVSTLKIQRTQQEDSAVYLCASSLYPSSYEQYFGPGTRLTVT.